The 21 T cell receptor beta chains given below trace back to one sample, sequenced in a study of a mutant IDH1 vaccine in newly diagnosed glioma. Their target antigens are unknown. Time point in this sample: week 23, last vaccination. Each vaccine dose was 300 ug of mutant IDH1 20-mer peptide, with topical imiquimod. Method: immunoSEQ multiplex PCR; TCRdb's copy keeps in-frame clones and lacks some. The table lists tens of thousands of clones, 75% to 90% of them singletons, with approximately 0.8% in the top ten. The sequencing here drew on PBMCs, taken from a glioma patient whose treatment included an IDH1 peptide vaccine. All receptors derive from a woman in her forties or fifties with glioma.

For the CDR3, the DNA is TGTGCCACCAGCAGATGGGACAGCTATGGCTACACCTTC. Protein: CATSRWDSYGYTF. V gene TRBV15 combines with J gene TRBJ1-2; 7 nucleotides agree with TRBD1. This CDR3 has 13 amino acids. Per the germline V gene, CDR1 is LNHNV and CDR2 is YYDKDF (reference sequence). The junction had 1 base not matched to a gene; V was cut back by 2 bases and J by 4 bases.

The CDR3 is CASSPPTTTGELFF. CDR3 coding DNA: TGCGCCAGCAGCCCACCGACAACCACCGGGGAGCTGTTTTTT. The chain recombines TRBV4-1 with TRBJ2-2; D gene uncertain. This CDR3 region has 14 residues. Per germline, CDR1 MGHRA and CDR2 YSYEKL. Between the trimmed V and J ends, which lost 4 bases and 4 bases, there was a span of 10 bases.

The chain employs TRBV5-1 and TRBJ2-1; the match to TRBD2 covers 8 bases. The length of the CDR3 is 16 residues. Trimming cost V 0 bases and J 0 bases; bases outside gene matches: 2. CDR1 is SGHRS, CDR2 YFSETQ, per germline. The CDR3 is CASSLGLAGSYNEQFF. CDR3 DNA sequence: TGCGCCAGCAGCTTGGGGCTAGCGGGCTCCTACAATGAGCAGTTCTTC.

The J gene is TRBJ2-3, the V gene TRBV7-9, with D possibly TRBD1 on 5 matching bases. The germline V gene has CDR1 SEHNR and CDR2 FQNEAQ (reference sequence). V was trimmed by 5 bases and J by 1 base, leaving 7 bases between them. This CDR3 has 13 amino acids. For the CDR3, the DNA is TGTGCCAGCAGCCTACAGGGCACAGATACGCAGTATTTT. Its translation is CASSLQGTDTQYF.

The rearrangement joins TRBV2 to TRBJ1-5; 9 nucleotides match TRBD1. The germline CDR1 and CDR2 sequences are SNHLY and FYNNEI. Unmatched junction bases numbered 7, after V lost 5 bases and J lost 8 bases. There are 14 residues in the CDR3. The CDR3 sequence: CASSQDRGAEPQHF. In nucleotides, the CDR3 is TGTGCCAGCAGTCAGGACAGGGGAGCGGAGCCCCAGCATTTT.

The table lists this clone with a count of one. The chain is built from TRBV7-3 and TRBJ2-5; TRBD2 matches at 15 bases. The trim removed 2 bases at V and 5 bases at J, leaving 3 bases unmatched. The CDR3 is made up of 16 amino acids. Germline V CDR1 and CDR2: SGHTA, FQGTGA. CDR3 sequence (DNA): TGTGCCAGCAGCTTAGGACTAGCGGGAGGGCCCGAGACCCAGTACTTC. Its protein product is CASSLGLAGGPETQYF.

This clone was seen only a few times. The chain combines TRBV6-5 with TRBJ1-1; D might be TRBD1 (5 bases). Trimming shortened V by 4 bases and J by 1 base, and 10 bases separated the two germline ends. The CDR3 covers 14 residues. CDR1 and CDR2 (germline): MNHEY, SVGAGI. CDR3 residues: CASSFRVTNTEAFF. The CDR3 DNA reads as TGTGCCAGCAGTTTCAGGGTAACGAACACTGAAGCTTTCTTT.

The chain joins TRBV7-9 to TRBJ2-3, with 8 bases matching TRBD2. CDR1 SEHNR and CDR2 FQNEAQ come from the germline V gene (reference sequence). Losses at the gene ends were 6 bases for V and 6 bases for J; bases not matched to a gene: 14. The CDR3 totals 16 residues. The CDR3 region has the DNA TGTGCCAGCAGGCCAGGTCGGTCGCGGGAGGCTGATACGCAGTATTTT. Protein: CASRPGRSREADTQYF.

The chain joins TRBV15 to TRBJ2-1, with unresolved D. Germline V gene data show CDR1 as LNHNV and CDR2 as YYDKDF (reference sequence). This CDR3 spans 12 amino acids. Trimming cost V 8 bases and J 5 bases, with 10 bases left between them. The CDR3 DNA is TGTGCCACCGGGAACGCCGACAATGAGCAGTTCTTC. Encoded protein: CATGNADNEQFF.

The V and J genes are TRBV11-2 and TRBJ2-3; TRBD2 matches at 9 bases. Trimming removed 8 bases from V and 4 bases from J; junction bases left unmatched: 7. The CDR3 spans 14 residues. The germline gives CDR1 SGHAT, CDR2 FQNNGV. The DNA for the CDR3 is TGTGCCAGCCATAGCGGGAGCGGCGCAGATACGCAGTATTTT. Translated: CASHSGSGADTQYF.

The chain links TRBV5-1 to TRBJ1-6; TRBD1 agrees at 8 bases. V lost 7 bases and J lost 11; bases outside the gene matches: 20. There are 17 residues in the CDR3. Germline loops: CDR1 SGHRS, CDR2 YFSETQ. CDR3 protein: CASHPGQAPGQFTPLHF. The CDR3 DNA sequence: TGCGCCAGCCACCCGGGACAGGCCCCCGGTCAATTTACACCCCTCCACTTT. The whole variable domain, filled in from reference TRBV5-1 and TRBJ1-6, reads KAGVTQTPRYLIKTRGQQVTLSCSPISGHRSVSWYQQTPGQGLQFLFEYFSETQRNKGNFPGRFSGRQFSNSRSEMNVSTLELGDSALYLCASHPGQAPGQFTPLHFGNGTRLTVT.

This chain links TRBV6-6 with TRBJ1-3, with D perhaps matching TRBD1 (5 bases). The germline V gene has CDR1 MNHNY and CDR2 SVGAGI (reference sequence). This CDR3 has 13 residues. The germline V and J ends were trimmed by 8 bases and 8 bases, with 16 bases remaining between them. CDR3 in amino acids: CASGRARGDTIYF. CDR3 sequence (DNA): TGTGCCAGCGGGAGGGCCCGAGGGGACACCATATATTTT.

This clone appeared a few times. V gene TRBV7-9 combines with J gene TRBJ1-5; possible D gene TRBD1, 5 bases. The V and J ends lost 3 bases and 4 bases respectively, with 10 bases between them. CDR1 and CDR2 from the germline V gene are SEHNR and FQNEAQ (reference sequence). The CDR3 contains 14 residues. The CDR3 bases are TGTGCCAGCAGCTTCGGCAGGGAAAATCAGCCCCAGCATTTT. Its protein is CASSFGRENQPQHF.

The J gene is TRBJ1-2, the V gene TRBV30, with D possibly being TRBD1 (6 bases). V lost 3 bases, J lost 5 bases, and 16 bases lay in between. CDR1 GTSNPN and CDR2 SVGIG come from the germline V gene (reference sequence). The CDR3 runs 14 residues. The CDR3, as DNA: TGTGCCTGGAGCTTAGACAGGTTTCTATATGGCTACACCTTC. Its protein is CAWSLDRFLYGYTF.

The chain is built from TRBV10-3 and TRBJ2-7; 11 bases map to TRBD2. J lost 0 bases, V lost 3 bases, and 4 bases had no gene match. The germline CDR1 and CDR2 sequences are ENHRY and SYGVKD. The CDR3 consists of 16 residues. CDR3 in DNA: TGTGCCATCAGTGACGCGCTAGCGGGAGGCTCCTACGAGCAGTACTTC. Its protein is CAISDALAGGSYEQYF.

The chain carries TRBV10-3 and TRBJ2-2, with D perhaps matching TRBD2 (6 bases). The V end was cut by 0 bases, the J end by 6 bases, with 14 bases between. The CDR3 runs 16 residues. Germline V gives CDR1 ENHRY, CDR2 SYGVKD. The CDR3 spells CAISESGREIAGELFF. The CDR3 DNA sequence: TGTGCCATCAGTGAGTCTGGACGGGAGATTGCCGGGGAGCTGTTTTTT.

This clone was counted only a few times. The rearrangement links TRBV5-1 to TRBJ2-5; TRBD2 matches 9 bases. Germline V gene sequence: CDR1 SGHRS, CDR2 YFSETQ. The trim removed 0 bases at V and 4 bases at J, leaving 7 bases unmatched. The CDR3 is made up of 16 amino acids. The CDR3 here is CASSLEGGRDGETQYF. CDR3 nucleotides: TGCGCCAGCAGCTTGGAAGGCGGGAGGGACGGAGAGACCCAGTACTTC.

The chain joins TRBV7-9 to TRBJ2-1; 11 bases match TRBD2. Germline CDR1 SEHNR, CDR2 FQNEAQ (reference sequence). The CDR3 covers 14 residues. Germline trimming cut 1 base from V and 12 bases from J; bases unmatched to any gene: 5. The CDR3 DNA is TGTGCCAGCAGCTTAGGTCTAGCGGGAGGCCCGCAGTTCTTC. It yields the protein CASSLGLAGGPQFF.

This chain joins TRBV5-1 and TRBJ2-7; 7 bases line up with TRBD1. J was trimmed by 7 bases and V by 4 bases; bases with no gene match: 5. The CDR3 covers 12 residues. CDR1 is SGHRS and CDR2 is YFSETQ in the germline V gene. The CDR3 spells CASSKQGTEQYF. Written as DNA, the CDR3 is TGCGCCAGCAGCAAACAGGGGACGGAGCAGTACTTC.

This chain uses TRBV5-1 with TRBJ2-1; D unresolved. The CDR3 consists of 12 residues. Looked up from germline, CDR1 is SGHRS and CDR2 is YFSETQ. V was shortened by 5 bases and J by 5 bases, with 8 bases between the two germline ends. Here the CDR3 DNA reads TGCGCCAGCAGTCCCAGTAACAATGAGCAGTTCTTC. This sequence encodes CASSPSNNEQFF.

This clone was observed a single time. The rearrangement uses TRBV5-1 and TRBJ2-7; tentative D call: TRBD1 (6 bases). Trimming removed 3 bases from V and 2 bases from J, with 12 bases in between. The CDR3 is 14 amino acids. Germline CDR1 reads SGHRS; CDR2 reads YFSETQ. CDR3 sequence (DNA): TGCGCCAGCAGCTCCCGGACAGACCCCTACGAGCAGTACTTC. It yields the protein CASSSRTDPYEQYF.